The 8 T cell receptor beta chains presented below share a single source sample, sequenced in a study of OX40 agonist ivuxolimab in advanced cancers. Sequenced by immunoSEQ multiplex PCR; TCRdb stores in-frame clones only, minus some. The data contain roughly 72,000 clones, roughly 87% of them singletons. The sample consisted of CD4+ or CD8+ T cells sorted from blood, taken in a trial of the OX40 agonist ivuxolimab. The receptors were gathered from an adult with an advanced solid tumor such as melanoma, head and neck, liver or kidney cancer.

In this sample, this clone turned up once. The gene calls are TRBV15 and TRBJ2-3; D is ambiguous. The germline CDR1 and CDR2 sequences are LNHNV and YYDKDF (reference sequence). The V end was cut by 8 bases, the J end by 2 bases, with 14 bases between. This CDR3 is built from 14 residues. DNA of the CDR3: TGTGCCACCCAGCAGGCGGAGTACACAGATACGCAGTATTTT. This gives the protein CATQQAEYTDTQYF. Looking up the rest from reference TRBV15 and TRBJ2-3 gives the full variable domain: DAMVIQNPRYQVTQFGKPVTLSCSQTLNHNVMYWYQQKSSQAPKLLFHYYDKDFNNEADTPDNFQSRRPNTSFCFLDIRSPGLGDTAMYLCATQQAEYTDTQYFGPGTRLTVL.

CDR3 protein: CASSEWRASGGAYNEQFF. The CDR3 DNA sequence: TGTGCCAGCAGTGAATGGAGGGCTAGCGGGGGGGCCTACAATGAGCAGTTCTTC. The chain carries TRBV6-1 and TRBJ2-1, with 12 bases identical to TRBD2. The CDR3 is made up of 18 amino acids. Trimming at V came to 2 bases and at J to 2 bases, leaving 7 bases not matched to a gene. Germline assignment: CDR1 MNHNS and CDR2 SASEGT.

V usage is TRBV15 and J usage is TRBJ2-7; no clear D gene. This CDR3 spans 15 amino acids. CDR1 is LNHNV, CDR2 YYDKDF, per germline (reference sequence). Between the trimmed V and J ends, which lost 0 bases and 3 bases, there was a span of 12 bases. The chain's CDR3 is CATSREFSSLYEQYF. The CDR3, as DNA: TGTGCCACCAGCAGAGAGTTTTCCAGCCTCTACGAGCAGTACTTC.

Here the CDR3 DNA reads TGCGCCAGCAGCGGTTCTAGCGGGGGGGCTTTAAAGGGGATCTACGAGCAGTACTTC. This sequence encodes CASSGSSGGALKGIYEQYF. The J gene is TRBJ2-7, the V gene TRBV5-1; 12 bases align to TRBD2. V shed 4 bases and J 3 bases; nucleotides not matched to a gene: 17. This CDR3 has 19 residues. Per the germline V gene, CDR1 is SGHRS and CDR2 is YFSETQ. Complete variable domain (other parts from reference TRBV5-1 and TRBJ2-7): KAGVTQTPRYLIKTRGQQVTLSCSPISGHRSVSWYQQTPGQGLQFLFEYFSETQRNKGNFPGRFSGRQFSNSRSEMNVSTLELGDSALYLCASSGSSGGALKGIYEQYFGPGTRLTVT.

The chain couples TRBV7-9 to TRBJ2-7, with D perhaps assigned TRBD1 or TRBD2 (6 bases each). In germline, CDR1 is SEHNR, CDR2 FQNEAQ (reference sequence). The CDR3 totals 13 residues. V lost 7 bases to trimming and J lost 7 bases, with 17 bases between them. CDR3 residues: CASTQSGAKEQYF. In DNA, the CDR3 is TGTGCCAGCACCCAATCGGGGGCGAAGGAGCAGTACTTC.

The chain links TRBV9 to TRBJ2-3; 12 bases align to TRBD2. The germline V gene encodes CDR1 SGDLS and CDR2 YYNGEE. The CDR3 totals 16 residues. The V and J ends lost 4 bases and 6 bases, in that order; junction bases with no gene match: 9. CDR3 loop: CASSKLAGGVMDTQYF. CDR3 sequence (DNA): TGTGCCAGCAGCAAGCTAGCGGGAGGGGTCATGGATACGCAGTATTTT.

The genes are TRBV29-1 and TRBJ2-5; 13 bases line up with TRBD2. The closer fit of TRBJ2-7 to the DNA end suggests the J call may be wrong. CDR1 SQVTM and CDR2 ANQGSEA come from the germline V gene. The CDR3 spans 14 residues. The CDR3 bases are TGCAGCGTGGGAGGGACTAGCGGGATCTACGAGCAGTACTTC. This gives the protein CSVGGTSGIYEQYF.

The CDR3 nucleotides read TGTGCCAGCAGCTTCGACTGGGACTATGGCTACACCTTC. It translates to CASSFDWDYGYTF. The rearrangement uses TRBV5-5 and TRBJ1-2, with unresolved D. Trimming removed 2 bases from V and 3 bases from J, with 8 bases in between. Germline V gene lookup returns CDR1 SGHKS and CDR2 YYEKEE (reference sequence). The CDR3 consists of 13 residues.